The rows below give T cell receptor beta chains drawn from one sample of a study of technical replicates of blood from several donors. TCRdb's table, derived via immunoSEQ multiplex PCR, lists solely in-frame clones and lacks some. The data contain almost 90,000 clones, around 96% of them seen just once; the ten biggest clones take up 0.24%. The sequenced material came from T cells isolated from PBMCs. These receptors all stem from a human donor in good health. The CDR3 runs from the conserved cysteine through the conserved F or W. Each record gives: J gene, clone size, D gene, V gene, CDR3 protein, CDR3 DNA. A D gene is named only where the DNA matches it firmly. Clone size is shown for a subset of rows, as once, few, many or a class of expanded clone.

TRBJ2-3 | - | TRBD2 | TRBV5-1 | CASSYRTSGDQDTQYF | TGCGCCAGCAGCTACCGGACTAGCGGGGATCAAGATACGCAGTATTTT
TRBJ1-6 | - | - | TRBV18 | CASSQDSLSSYNSPLHF | TGTGCCAGCTCACAGGACAGCCTCAGCTCCTATAATTCACCCCTCCACTTT
TRBJ1-5 | - | TRBD1 | TRBV27 | CASSRGTGGSNQPQHF | TGTGCCAGCAGCCGAGGGACAGGGGGTAGTAATCAGCCCCAGCATTTT
TRBJ1-2 | - | TRBD1 | TRBV6-1 | CATKDRDLHYGYTF | TGTGCCACCAAAGACAGGGATCTGCACTATGGCTACACCTTC
TRBJ2-2 | - | - | TRBV6-5 | CASRSTPNTGELFF | TGTGCCAGCAGATCGACACCGAACACCGGGGAGCTGTTTTTT
TRBJ1-1 | - | TRBD1 | TRBV2 | CASSDPGTAKNTEAFF | TGTGCCAGCAGTGACCCCGGGACAGCGAAGAACACTGAAGCTTTCTTT
TRBJ1-6 | - | TRBD1 | TRBV14 | CASSQTGGSPLHF | TGTGCCAGCAGCCAAACAGGGGGCTCACCCCTCCACTTT
TRBJ1-1 | - | TRBD1 | TRBV7-3 | CASSHTGGGGTEAFF | TGTGCCAGCAGTCATACAGGGGGCGGCGGCACTGAAGCTTTCTTT
TRBJ2-7 | - | TRBD2 | TRBV9 | CASSNYTSGRRYEQYF | TGTGCCAGCAGCAACTACACTAGCGGGAGGAGATACGAGCAGTACTTC
TRBJ1-2 | - | TRBD1 | TRBV6-1 | CASSGSHRGPYGYTF | TGTGCCAGCAGTGGCTCTCACAGGGGCCCCTATGGCTACACCTTC
TRBJ2-2 | - | - | TRBV18 | CASSPPRQPRELFF | TGTGCCAGCTCACCTCCTAGACAGCCTAGGGAGCTGTTTTTT
TRBJ1-5 | - | - | TRBV9 | CASSALGGVNQPQHF | TGTGCCAGCAGCGCTCTGGGAGGGGTCAATCAGCCCCAGCATTTT
TRBJ1-5 | - | - | TRBV30 | CAWSSATGNQPQHF | TGTGCCTGGAGTTCGGCGACAGGCAATCAGCCCCAGCATTTT
TRBJ2-1 | - | TRBD2 | TRBV7-2 | CASSTRPGGSSYNEQFF | TGTGCCAGCAGCACCCGCCCGGGGGGGAGCTCCTACAATGAGCAGTTCTTC
TRBJ1-1 | few | - | TRBV28 | CASSQVDREGGTEAFF | TGTGCCAGCAGCCAAGTGGATAGGGAGGGTGGCACTGAAGCTTTCTTT
TRBJ2-1 | - | TRBD1 | TRBV5-1 | CASSLGTGVTHEQFF | TGCGCCAGCAGCTTGGGGACAGGGGTAACCCATGAGCAGTTCTTC
TRBJ2-3 | - | TRBD1 | TRBV28 | CASSLGGQGTRTDTQYF | TGTGCCAGCAGTTTAGGGGGACAGGGAACTAGGACAGATACGCAGTATTTT
TRBJ2-5 | - | - | TRBV9 | CASSVEGTQKETQYF | TGTGCCAGCAGCGTAGAGGGGACACAGAAAGAGACCCAGTACTTC
TRBJ2-7 | - | TRBD2 | TRBV6-1 | CASSDQEGPLGGPAYEQYF | TGTGCCAGCAGTGATCAGGAAGGTCCGCTGGGAGGGCCCGCCTACGAGCAGTACTTC
TRBJ1-1 | - | - | TRBV30 | CARGRLNTEAFF | TGTGCCCGGGGTAGGCTGAACACTGAAGCTTTCTTT
TRBJ1-1 | - | TRBD1 | TRBV5-4 | CASSLATGEPGTSGTEAFF | TGTGCCAGCAGCTTGGCTACAGGGGAACCAGGGACTTCAGGGACTGAAGCTTTCTTT
TRBJ2-3 | - | - | TRBV30 | CAWSLGTSGPTDTQYF | TGTGCCTGGAGCCTGGGTACTTCAGGTCCTACGGATACGCAGTATTTT
TRBJ1-4 | - | - | TRBV7-6 | CASSLAAGGEKLFF | TGTGCCAGCAGCCTCGCCGCCGGGGGTGAAAAACTGTTTTTT
TRBJ1-1 | - | - | TRBV10-2 | CASTGRATEAFF | TGCGCCAGCACAGGCAGGGCCACTGAAGCTTTCTTT
TRBJ2-7 | - | TRBD1 | TRBV27 | CASKRQGVDYEQYF | TGTGCCAGCAAAAGACAGGGGGTAGACTACGAGCAGTACTTC
TRBJ1-2 | few | - | TRBV7-9 | CASSFELAGYGYTF | TGTGCCAGCAGCTTTGAGTTGGCGGGCTATGGCTACACCTTC
TRBJ2-3 | - | TRBD2 | TRBV19 | CASSIDRSGGTDTQYF | TGTGCCAGTAGTATAGATAGGAGCGGGGGCACAGATACGCAGTATTTT
TRBJ2-1 | - | - | TRBV4-1 | CASSLVHPGTYNEQFF | TGCGCCAGCAGCCTAGTCCATCCGGGGACCTACAATGAGCAGTTCTTC
TRBJ1-5 | - | TRBD1 | TRBV5-5 | CASSTGQGGGRGQPQHF | TGTGCCAGCAGCACGGGACAGGGTGGAGGTAGGGGCCAGCCCCAGCATTTT
TRBJ1-1 | - | - | TRBV2 | CASTEGRNTEAFF | TGTGCCAGCACTGAAGGCAGAAACACTGAAGCTTTCTTT
TRBJ2-7 | - | - | TRBV25-1 | CASISPHRDEAYEQYF | TGTGCCAGCATCAGCCCCCACAGGGATGAGGCCTACGAGCAGTACTTC
TRBJ2-1 | once | - | TRBV7-9 | CASSPLVGPHNEQFF | TGTGCCAGCAGCCCTCTGGTTGGGCCCCACAATGAGCAGTTCTTC
TRBJ2-7 | - | TRBD1 | TRBV2 | CASSKGQGGDEQYF | TGTGCCAGCAGCAAAGGACAGGGGGGGGACGAGCAGTACTTC
TRBJ2-5 | - | TRBD1 | TRBV6-1 | CASSEGDRGVETQYF | TGTGCCAGCAGTGAGGGGGACAGGGGGGTGGAGACCCAGTACTTC
TRBJ2-3 | - | TRBD2 | TRBV4-2 | CASSQEGPSGADTQYF | TGTGCCAGCAGCCAAGAGGGGCCTAGCGGGGCAGATACGCAGTATTTT
TRBJ2-7 | - | - | TRBV5-5 | CASSFPGERDEQYF | TGTGCCAGCAGCTTCCCGGGAGAACGAGACGAGCAGTACTTC
TRBJ1-2 | once | TRBD1 | TRBV6-1 | CASSETGRGGYTF | TGTGCCAGCAGTGAGACAGGGAGAGGAGGCTACACCTTC
TRBJ1-1 | - | TRBD1 | TRBV6-5 | CASSSGTGWTEAFF | TGTGCCAGCAGTTCCGGGACAGGGTGGACTGAAGCTTTCTTT
TRBJ1-6 | - | - | TRBV30 | CAWSVGQRNSPLHF | TGTGCCTGGAGTGTCGGACAGCGTAATTCACCCCTCCACTTT
TRBJ2-3 | - | - | TRBV10-3 | CAIKKGLSTDTQYF | TGTGCCATTAAGAAAGGACTGAGCACAGATACGCAGTATTTT
TRBJ1-5 | - | TRBD1 | TRBV4-1 | CASSQWTGVNQPQHF | TGCGCCAGCAGCCAGTGGACAGGCGTAAATCAGCCCCAGCATTTT
TRBJ2-7 | - | - | TRBV9 | CASSPSSPEDEQYF | TGTGCCAGCAGCCCCAGCTCCCCGGAGGACGAGCAGTACTTC
TRBJ1-5 | - | TRBD1 | TRBV16 | CASSPRVRGATYSNQPQHF | TGTGCCAGCAGCCCTCGAGTCAGGGGGGCAACTTATAGCAATCAGCCCCAGCATTTT
TRBJ2-5 | - | - | TRBV15 | CATSRDRPGQETQYF | TGTGCCACCAGCAGAGATAGGCCAGGGCAAGAGACCCAGTACTTC
TRBJ1-1 | - | - | TRBV5-6 | CASSLQAAYRGAFF | TGTGCCAGCAGCTTGCAGGCAGCGTACCGGGGAGCTTTCTTT
TRBJ2-7 | - | TRBD2 | TRBV4-1 | CASSQEPSGSYEQYF | TGCGCCAGCAGCCAAGAGCCTAGCGGGAGTTACGAGCAGTACTTC
TRBJ2-5 | - | - | TRBV5-4 | CASSFRGETQYF | TGTGCCAGCAGCTTTAGGGGAGAGACCCAGTACTTC
TRBJ2-1 | - | TRBD2 | TRBV5-1 | CASSLLHSGRTNEQFF | TGCGCCAGCAGCTTGCTCCATAGCGGGAGAACCAATGAGCAGTTCTTC
TRBJ2-7 | - | - | TRBV6-1 | CASSEGWSSYEQYF | TGTGCCAGCAGTGAAGGGTGGAGCTCCTACGAGCAGTACTTC
TRBJ2-5 | once | - | TRBV4-1 | CASSQEGWSGDQETQYF | TGCGCCAGCAGCCAAGAAGGGTGGTCAGGGGACCAAGAGACCCAGTACTTC
TRBJ2-1 | - | - | TRBV14 | CASSQDTRTGAPNEQFF | TGTGCCAGCAGCCAAGATACAAGGACTGGAGCTCCGAATGAGCAGTTCTTC
TRBJ1-2 | - | TRBD1 | TRBV6-4 | CASSGQGFLIGDGYTF | TGTGCCAGCAGTGGACAGGGTTTTTTGATTGGAGATGGCTACACCTTC
TRBJ1-1 | - | TRBD1 | TRBV5-1 | CASSRDGDRDAFF | TGCGCCAGCAGCAGGGATGGGGACAGGGACGCTTTCTTT
TRBJ2-3 | - | - | TRBV4-2 | CASSLGVTDTQYF | TGTGCCAGCAGCCTCGGGGTAACAGATACGCAGTATTTT
TRBJ2-7 | - | TRBD2 | TRBV4-1 | CASSRELGTSGRYEQYF | TGCGCCAGCAGTCGGGAGTTGGGGACTAGCGGGAGGTACGAGCAGTACTTC
TRBJ1-5 | - | TRBD1 | TRBV18 | CASSPDSGGRQPQHF | TGTGCCAGCTCACCAGATTCAGGGGGCCGACAGCCCCAGCATTTT
TRBJ1-1 | - | - | TRBV5-1 | CASKNREGTEAFF | TGCGCCAGCAAAAACAGGGAAGGGACTGAAGCTTTCTTT